This is a list of T cell receptor beta chains from one sample in a study of vaccination and CD4 T cells after COVID-19. These receptors have no identified antigens. TCRdb re-called the PCR reads through MiXCR, storing one row per CDR3 protein. The repertoire has over 15,000 distinct CDR3 sequences, 43% of them found once; the top ten carry about 6%. This specimen consisted of CD4+ T cells from blood, cultured in vitro, obtained before SARS-CoV-2 vaccination. The receptor source for this set is a human donor who had recovered from COVID-19. Each CDR3 is given with its conserved first and last residue. The order of the fields is V gene, J gene, clone size, D gene, CDR3 DNA, CDR3 protein. A D gene is named only where the DNA matches it firmly. Expanded clones are given a class, and other clones once, few, many or no size at all.

TRBV6-7	TRBJ2-7	few	NA	TGTGCCAGCAGTTTGAAGGCGGCCTACGAGCAGTACTTC	CASSLKAAYEQYF
TRBV19	TRBJ2-1	few	NA	TGTGCCAGTTGTAGGCAGGGTACAGGTGAGCAGTTCTTC	CASCRQGTGEQFF
TRBV28	TRBJ2-5	few	TRBD1	TGTGCCAGCAGTTCACAGGGGTTTCGAGAGACCCAGTACTTC	CASSSQGFRETQYF
TRBV5-1	TRBJ1-3	NA	TRBD1	TGCGCCAGCAGCTTGGGGGACAGGGGTGGAAACACCATATATTTT	CASSLGDRGGNTIYF
TRBV7-9	TRBJ1-1	NA	TRBD1	TGTGCCAGCAGCTTTCCCCGACAGGGTACGCGCGGGACATTGTCTGAAGCTTTCTTT	CASSFPRQGTRGTLSEAFF
TRBV6-4	TRBJ2-3	few	NA	TGTGCCAGCAGTTCCGGGACTTCTAGCACAGATACGCAGTATTTT	CASSSGTSSTDTQYF
TRBV27	TRBJ1-2	few	TRBD1	TGTGCCAGCAGTTTATTTCACAGGGGGTCATCGAACTATGGCTACACCTTC	CASSLFHRGSSNYGYTF
TRBV11-2	TRBJ2-5	NA	NA	TGTGCCAGCAGCTTAGAGGTAGTTCAAGAGACCCAGTACTTC	CASSLEVVQETQYF
TRBV19	TRBJ1-6	NA	TRBD1	TGTGCCAGTGAGACAGGGGGCGCCTATAATTCACCCCTCCACTTT	CASETGGAYNSPLHF
TRBV11-1	TRBJ1-2	NA	NA	TGTGCCAGCAGCCCGGACCTTCGTTATGGCTACACCTTC	CASSPDLRYGYTF
TRBV6-2/TRBV6-3	TRBJ2-3	few	NA	TGTGCCAGCAGTTACTTTAGGAGTCGGGACGGGAGCACAGATACGCAGTATTTT	CASSYFRSRDGSTDTQYF
TRBV7-9	TRBJ1-3	NA	TRBD1	TGTGCCAGCAGCTGGGGACAGGGGGCTGGAAACACCATATATTTT	CASSWGQGAGNTIYF
TRBV19	TRBJ1-2	NA	TRBD1	TGTGCCAGTATGCACCGGGACAGGGCTTATGGCTACACCTTC	CASMHRDRAYGYTF
TRBV6-1	TRBJ1-5	few	NA	TGTGCCAGCAGTGAAGTCGATCAGCCCCAGCATTTT	CASSEVDQPQHF
TRBV7-9	TRBJ1-2	NA	NA	TGTGCCAGCAGCTTTGGGGGTGGACCTAACTATGGCTACACCTTC	CASSFGGGPNYGYTF
TRBV24-1	TRBJ1-1	few	NA	TGTGCCACCAGTGTCGCAGCGAACACTGAAGCTTTCTTT	CATSVAANTEAFF
TRBV7-2	TRBJ1-2	few	TRBD1	TGTGCCAGCAGCTTAAGGACAGGCTACTATGGCTACACCTTC	CASSLRTGYYGYTF
TRBV21-1	TRBJ2-5	NA	NA	TGTGCCAGCAGCACTACCCACAGGGACCAAGAGACCCAGTACTTC	CASSTTHRDQETQYF
TRBV20-1	TRBJ2-7	NA	TRBD2	TGCAGTGCTGCCTTAGCGGGGGGTGTCTCCTACGAGCAGTACTTC	CSAALAGGVSYEQYF
TRBV2	TRBJ2-1	NA	TRBD2	TGTGCCAGCAAAGGCCCCTTGTTGGCGGGAGCACTCTACAATGAGCAGTTCTTC	CASKGPLLAGALYNEQFF
TRBV6-1	TRBJ2-1	once	NA	TGTGCCAGTCAACTTGGGCAGCAGTTCTTC	CASQLGQQFF
TRBV28	TRBJ1-2	NA	NA	TGTGCCAGCAGCTCTATGGGTGGCTACACCTTC	CASSSMGGYTF
TRBV27	TRBJ1-3	few	NA	TGTGCCAGCAGTTTATCGGGACGCGGGAACACCATATATTTT	CASSLSGRGNTIYF
TRBV27	TRBJ2-2	few	NA	TGTGCCAGCAGTTTATTCACCGGGGAGCTGTTTTTT	CASSLFTGELFF
TRBV29-1	TRBJ1-6	NA	NA	TGCAGCGTTTCCACAGGGAAGAAATCACCCCTCCACTTT	CSVSTGKKSPLHF
TRBV20-1	TRBJ2-1	NA	TRBD2	TGCAGTGCTAGTCAGCGGGGGGCCTACAATGAGCAGTTCTTC	CSASQRGAYNEQFF
TRBV27	TRBJ1-5	medium-sized	NA	TGTGCCAGCAGCTTAAACGGACAGAGCAATCAGCCCCAGCATTTT	CASSLNGQSNQPQHF
TRBV27	TRBJ1-2	NA	NA	TGTGCCAGCAGGAGGAACGGACAGAATGGCTACACCTTC	CASRRNGQNGYTF